This TCR beta chain is from a study of blood T cell repertoires in COVID-19. Sequenced by immunoSEQ multiplex PCR; TCRdb stores in-frame clones only, minus some. The data contain around 200,000 clones, approximately 87% of them singletons. CDR1 GTSNPN and CDR2 SVGIG come from the germline V gene (reference sequence). Trimming took off 1 base at V and 4 bases at J, with 13 bases between the two ends. The CDR3 covers 14 residues. The clonotype originates from a man in his 60s who had recovered from COVID-19. The chain employs TRBV30 and TRBJ1-1; TRBD1 is a possible D gene (5 bases). Material: peripheral blood. The CDR3: CAWSGGGAVTEAFF. Here the CDR3 DNA reads TGTGCCTGGAGTGGCGGAGGGGCGGTCACTGAAGCTTTCTTT.